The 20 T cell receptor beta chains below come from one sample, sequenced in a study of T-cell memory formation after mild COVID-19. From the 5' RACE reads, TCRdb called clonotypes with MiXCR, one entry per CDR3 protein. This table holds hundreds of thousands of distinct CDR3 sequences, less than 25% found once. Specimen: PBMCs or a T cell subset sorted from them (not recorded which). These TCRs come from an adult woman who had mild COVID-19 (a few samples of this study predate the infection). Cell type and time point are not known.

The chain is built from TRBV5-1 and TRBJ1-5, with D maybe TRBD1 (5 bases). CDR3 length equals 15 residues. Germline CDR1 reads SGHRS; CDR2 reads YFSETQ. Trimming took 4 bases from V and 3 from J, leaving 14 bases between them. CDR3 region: CASSPSDRTNQPQHF. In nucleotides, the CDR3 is TGCGCCAGCAGCCCGTCTGACAGAACCAATCAGCCCCAGCATTTT.

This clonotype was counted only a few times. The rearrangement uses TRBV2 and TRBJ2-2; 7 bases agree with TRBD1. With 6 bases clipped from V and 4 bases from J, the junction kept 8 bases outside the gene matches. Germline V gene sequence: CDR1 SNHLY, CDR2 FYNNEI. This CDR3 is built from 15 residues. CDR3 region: CASSRDRAITGELFF. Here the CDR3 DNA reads TGTGCCAGCAGCCGCGACAGGGCGATCACCGGGGAGCTGTTTTTT.

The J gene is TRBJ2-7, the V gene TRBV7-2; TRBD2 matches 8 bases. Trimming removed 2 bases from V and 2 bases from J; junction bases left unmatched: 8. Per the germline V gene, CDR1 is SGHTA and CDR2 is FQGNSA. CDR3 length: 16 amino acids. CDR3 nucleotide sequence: TGTGCCAGCAGCTTAAACGGGGGGGCGCCTGCCTACGAGCAGTACTTC. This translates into CASSLNGGAPAYEQYF. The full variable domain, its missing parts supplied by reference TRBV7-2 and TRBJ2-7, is GAGVSQSPSNKVTEKGKDVELRCDPISGHTALYWYRQSLGQGLEFLIYFQGNSAPDKSGLPSDRFSAERTGGSVSTLTIQRTQQEDSAVYLCASSLNGGAPAYEQYFGPGTRLTVT.

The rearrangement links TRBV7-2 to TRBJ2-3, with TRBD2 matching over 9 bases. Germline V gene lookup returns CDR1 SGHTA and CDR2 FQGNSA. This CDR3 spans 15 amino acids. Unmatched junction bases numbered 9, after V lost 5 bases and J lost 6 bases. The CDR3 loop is CASSPERGADDTQYF. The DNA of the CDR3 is TGTGCCAGCAGCCCCGAGCGGGGGGCAGATGATACGCAGTATTTT.

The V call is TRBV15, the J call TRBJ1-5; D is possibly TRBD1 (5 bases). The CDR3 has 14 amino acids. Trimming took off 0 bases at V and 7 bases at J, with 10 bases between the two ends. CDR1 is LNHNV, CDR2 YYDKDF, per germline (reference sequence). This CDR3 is CATSREGPWQPQHF. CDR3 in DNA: TGTGCCACCAGCAGAGAGGGGCCCTGGCAGCCCCAGCATTTT.

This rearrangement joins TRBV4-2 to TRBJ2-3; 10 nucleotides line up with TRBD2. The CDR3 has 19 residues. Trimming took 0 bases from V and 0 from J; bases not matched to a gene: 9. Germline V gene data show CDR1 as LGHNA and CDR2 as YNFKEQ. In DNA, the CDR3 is TGTGCCAGCAGCCAAGATGAGAGCGGGAGGGGAACAAGCACAGATACGCAGTATTTT. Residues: CASSQDESGRGTSTDTQYF.

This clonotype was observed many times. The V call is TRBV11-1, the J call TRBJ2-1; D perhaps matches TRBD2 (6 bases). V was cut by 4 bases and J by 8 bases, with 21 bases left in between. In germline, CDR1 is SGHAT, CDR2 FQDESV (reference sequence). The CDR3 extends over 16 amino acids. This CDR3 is CASSSAGRGGLYEQFF. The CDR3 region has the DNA TGTGCCAGCAGCTCCGCGGGGAGAGGTGGTCTATATGAGCAGTTCTTC.

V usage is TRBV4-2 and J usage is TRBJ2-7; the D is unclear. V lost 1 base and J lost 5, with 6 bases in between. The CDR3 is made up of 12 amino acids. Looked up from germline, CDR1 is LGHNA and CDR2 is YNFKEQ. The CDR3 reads CASSQARDEQYF. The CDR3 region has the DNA TGTGCCAGCAGCCAAGCTAGGGACGAGCAGTACTTC.

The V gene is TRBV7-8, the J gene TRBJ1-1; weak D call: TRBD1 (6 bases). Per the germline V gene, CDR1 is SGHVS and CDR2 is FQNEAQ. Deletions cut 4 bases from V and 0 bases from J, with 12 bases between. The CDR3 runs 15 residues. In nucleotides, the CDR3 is TGTGCCAGCAGCTCGAACAGGGTGGTGAACACTGAAGCTTTCTTT. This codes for CASSSNRVVNTEAFF.

The CDR3 DNA follows: TGTGCCAGTACCCCCTACAGCGGGAGGGCCGGAGATACGCAGTATTTT. Translated: CASTPYSGRAGDTQYF. The genes are TRBV19 and TRBJ2-3; 10 bases match TRBD2. CDR3 length: 16 residues. In germline, CDR1 is LNHDA, CDR2 SQIVND (reference sequence). Losses at the gene ends were 7 bases for V and 5 bases for J; bases not matched to a gene: 12.

CDR3 bases: TGTGCCACCAGTGACCCCGGACGAGCGGAGGAGCAGTACTTC. Protein sequence: CATSDPGRAEEQYF. The gene calls are TRBV24-1 and TRBJ2-7; D might be TRBD2 (5 bases). V was pared by 4 bases and J by 7 bases, with 16 bases between. The germline V gene has CDR1 KGHDR and CDR2 SFDVKD. The CDR3 loop spans 14 amino acids.

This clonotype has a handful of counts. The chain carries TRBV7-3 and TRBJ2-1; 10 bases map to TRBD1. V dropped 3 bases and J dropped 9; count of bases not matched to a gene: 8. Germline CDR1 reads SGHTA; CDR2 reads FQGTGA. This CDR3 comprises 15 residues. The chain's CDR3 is CASSLDGQGEGEQFF. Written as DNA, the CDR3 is TGTGCCAGCAGCTTGGACGGACAGGGGGAGGGTGAGCAGTTCTTC.

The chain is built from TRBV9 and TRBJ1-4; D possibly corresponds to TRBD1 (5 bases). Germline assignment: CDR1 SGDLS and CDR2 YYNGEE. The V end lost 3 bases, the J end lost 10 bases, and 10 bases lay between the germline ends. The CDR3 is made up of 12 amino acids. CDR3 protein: CASSGRDRKLFF. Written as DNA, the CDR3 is TGTGCCAGCAGCGGACGAGACAGAAAACTGTTTTTT.

Written as DNA, the CDR3 is TGTGCCAGCAGTTGGGCCGCCTATTCAACTAATGAAAAACTGTTTTTT. The encoded protein is CASSWAAYSTNEKLFF. The chain recombines TRBV12-3 or TRBV12-4 with TRBJ1-4; no clear D. Trimming left V 4 bases short and J 0 bases short, with 12 bases between. The CDR3 spans 16 residues.

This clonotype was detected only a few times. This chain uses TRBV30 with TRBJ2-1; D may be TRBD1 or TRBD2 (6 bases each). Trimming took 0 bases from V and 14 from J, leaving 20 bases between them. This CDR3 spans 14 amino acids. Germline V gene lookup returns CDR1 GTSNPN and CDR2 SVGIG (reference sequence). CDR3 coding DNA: TGTGCCTGGAGTGTAAGACCCCCTACTAGGGGGGAGTTCTTC. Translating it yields CAWSVRPPTRGEFF.

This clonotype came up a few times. This CDR3 is CSVILAANYGYTF. The DNA of the CDR3 is TGCAGCGTTATCCTCGCAGCTAACTATGGCTACACCTTC. The chain carries TRBV29-1 and TRBJ1-2; D not resolved. V lost 5 bases and J 0 bases, leaving 10 bases between the germline ends. The CDR3 has 13 residues. The germline V gene has CDR1 SQVTM and CDR2 ANQGSEA.

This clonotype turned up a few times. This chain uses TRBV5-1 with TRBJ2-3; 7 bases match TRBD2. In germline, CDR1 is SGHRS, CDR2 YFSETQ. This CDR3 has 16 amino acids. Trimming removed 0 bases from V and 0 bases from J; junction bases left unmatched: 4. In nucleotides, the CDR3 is TGCGCCAGCAGCTTGGCCCTAGCGGCCAGCACAGATACGCAGTATTTT. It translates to CASSLALAASTDTQYF.

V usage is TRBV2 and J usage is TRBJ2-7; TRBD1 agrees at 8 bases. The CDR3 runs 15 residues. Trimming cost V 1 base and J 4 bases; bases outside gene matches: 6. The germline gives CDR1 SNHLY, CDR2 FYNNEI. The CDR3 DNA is TGTGCCAGCAGTGAAGGGACAGGGAAACTTTACGAGCAGTACTTC. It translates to CASSEGTGKLYEQYF.

In DNA, the CDR3 is TGCGCCAGCAGTCCCGGGCCGGCCTCCTACGAGCAGTACTTC. Protein: CASSPGPASYEQYF. The chain joins TRBV5-1 to TRBJ2-7, with D uncertain. CDR3 size: 14 residues. Germline V CDR1 and CDR2: SGHRS, YFSETQ. V dropped 5 bases and J dropped 0 bases, with 12 bases sitting between them. Looking up the rest from reference TRBV5-1 and TRBJ2-7 gives the full variable domain: KAGVTQTPRYLIKTRGQQVTLSCSPISGHRSVSWYQQTPGQGLQFLFEYFSETQRNKGNFPGRFSGRQFSNSRSEMNVSTLELGDSALYLCASSPGPASYEQYFGPGTRLTVT.

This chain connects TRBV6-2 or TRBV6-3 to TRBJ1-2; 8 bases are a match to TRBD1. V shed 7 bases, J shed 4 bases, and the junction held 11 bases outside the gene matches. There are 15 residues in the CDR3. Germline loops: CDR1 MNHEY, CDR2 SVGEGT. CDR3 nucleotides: TGTGCCAGCAACCAAAGGACAGGGACAATCTATGGCTACACCTTC. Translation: CASNQRTGTIYGYTF.